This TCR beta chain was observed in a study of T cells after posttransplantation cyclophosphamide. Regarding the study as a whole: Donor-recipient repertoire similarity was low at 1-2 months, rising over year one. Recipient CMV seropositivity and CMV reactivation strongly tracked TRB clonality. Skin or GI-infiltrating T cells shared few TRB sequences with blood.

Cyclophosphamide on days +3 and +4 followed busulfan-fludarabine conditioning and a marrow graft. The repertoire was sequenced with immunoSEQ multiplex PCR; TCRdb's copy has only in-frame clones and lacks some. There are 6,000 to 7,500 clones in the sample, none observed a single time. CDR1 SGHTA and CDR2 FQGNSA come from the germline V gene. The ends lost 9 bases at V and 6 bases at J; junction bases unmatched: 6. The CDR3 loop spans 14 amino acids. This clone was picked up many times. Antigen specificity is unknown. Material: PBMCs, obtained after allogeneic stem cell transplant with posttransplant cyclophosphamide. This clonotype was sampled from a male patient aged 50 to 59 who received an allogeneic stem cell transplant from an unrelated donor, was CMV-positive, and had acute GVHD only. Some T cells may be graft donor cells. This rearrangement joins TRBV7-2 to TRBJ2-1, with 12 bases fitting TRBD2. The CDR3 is CASWLAGGVNEQFF. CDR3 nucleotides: TGTGCCAGTTGGCTAGCGGGAGGGGTCAATGAGCAGTTCTTC.